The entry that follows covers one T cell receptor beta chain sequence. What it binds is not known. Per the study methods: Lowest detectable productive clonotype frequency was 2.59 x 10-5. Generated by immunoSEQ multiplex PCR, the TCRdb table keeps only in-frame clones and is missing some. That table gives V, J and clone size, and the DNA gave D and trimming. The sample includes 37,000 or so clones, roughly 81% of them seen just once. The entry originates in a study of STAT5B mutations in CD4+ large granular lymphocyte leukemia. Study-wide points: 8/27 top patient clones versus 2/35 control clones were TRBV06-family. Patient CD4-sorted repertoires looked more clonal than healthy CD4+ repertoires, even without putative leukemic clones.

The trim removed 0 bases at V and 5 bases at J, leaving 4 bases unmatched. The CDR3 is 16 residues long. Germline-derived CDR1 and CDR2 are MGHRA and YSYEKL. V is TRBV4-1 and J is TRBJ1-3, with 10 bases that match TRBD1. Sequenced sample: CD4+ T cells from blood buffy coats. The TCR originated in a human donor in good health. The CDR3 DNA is TGCGCCAGCAGCCAAGACCAGACAGGGGGCCGAAACACCATATATTTT. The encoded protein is CASSQDQTGGRNTIYF.